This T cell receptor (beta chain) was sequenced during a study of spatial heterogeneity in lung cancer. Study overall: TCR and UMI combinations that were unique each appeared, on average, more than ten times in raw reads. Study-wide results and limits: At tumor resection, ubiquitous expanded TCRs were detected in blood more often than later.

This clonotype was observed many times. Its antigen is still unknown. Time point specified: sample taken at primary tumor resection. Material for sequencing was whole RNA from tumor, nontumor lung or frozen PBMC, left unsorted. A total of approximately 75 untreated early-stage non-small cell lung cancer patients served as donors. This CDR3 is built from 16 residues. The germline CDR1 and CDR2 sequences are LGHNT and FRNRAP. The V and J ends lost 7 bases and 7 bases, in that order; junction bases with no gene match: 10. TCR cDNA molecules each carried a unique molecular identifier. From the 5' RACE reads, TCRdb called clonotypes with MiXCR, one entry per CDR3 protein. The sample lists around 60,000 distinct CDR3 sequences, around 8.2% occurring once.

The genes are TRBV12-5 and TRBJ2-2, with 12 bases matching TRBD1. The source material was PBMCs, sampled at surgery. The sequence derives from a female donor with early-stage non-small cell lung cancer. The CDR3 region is CASAPPGQGAGGELFF. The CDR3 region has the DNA TGTGCTAGTGCCCCCCCGGGACAGGGGGCGGGCGGGGAGCTGTTTTTT.